One T cell receptor (beta chain) is described in this entry. This specimen belongs to a study of blood T cell repertoires in COVID-19. Researchers sorted participants into cohorts using their self-reported clinical history. The germline CDR1 and CDR2 sequences are SGHTS and YDEGEE. The CDR3 runs 17 residues. V was clipped by 0 bases and J by 3 bases; unmatched bases: 4. Study processing details: Amplified reference gene primers provided the basis for estimating nucleated cell counts. Here immunoSEQ multiplex PCR was the method, and the copy in TCRdb shows in-frame clones only, minus some. V and J calls and clone size are those listed in that table; D and trimming were worked out from the DNA. Found here are 300,000 or so clones, about nine tenths of them singletons; the top ten hold about 9.4%.

The chain carries TRBV5-8 and TRBJ2-7; 15 bases line up with TRBD2. The sequenced material came from PBMCs or T cells enriched from blood (not recorded which). This TCR came from a woman aged 18-29 years who had recovered from COVID-19. Written as DNA, the CDR3 is TGTGCCAGCAGCTTGGAGGGACTAGCGGGGGGTTTCTACGAGCAGTACTTC. The encoded protein is CASSLEGLAGGFYEQYF.